The rows below give T cell receptor beta chains drawn from one sample of a study of T-cell reconstitution after alpha-beta-depleted transplantation in children. TCRdb re-called the PCR reads through MiXCR, storing one row per CDR3 protein. The sample includes 900,000 or so distinct CDR3 sequences, 16% seen only once; the top ten take about 4.6%. The source material was PBMCs, mostly from graft donor cells, sampled 360 days after TCRalphabeta/CD19-depleted stem cell transplant. The origin of the receptors is a male patient aged 5 to 17 who had a stem cell transplant for acute lymphoblastic leukemia, so the T cells may come from the graft donor. CDR3s include the opening cysteine and the closing phenylalanine or tryptophan. A D gene is named only where the DNA matches it firmly. Size values are once, few and many counts, or a class for expanded clones, and some rows have none.

abundance	v_gene	d_gene	j_gene	CDR3aa	CDR3nt
few	TRBV6-2/TRBV6-3	TRBD1	TRBJ2-3	CASSYSLRQGKDTQYF	TGTGCCAGCAGTTACTCGTTACGACAGGGAAAAGATACGCAGTATTTT
.	TRBV12-3/TRBV12-4	.	TRBJ2-7	CASSLIPGQWEQYF	TGTGCCAGCAGTTTAATTCCGGGACAATGGGAGCAGTACTTC
many	TRBV20-1	.	TRBJ2-5	CSASQPPYRSQYF	TGCAGTGCTAGCCAACCCCCTTATCGGTCCCAGTACTTC
few	TRBV4-1	TRBD2	TRBJ2-7	CASSREEWREAYEQYF	TGCGCCAGCAGCCGAGAAGAGTGGCGGGAGGCCTACGAGCAGTACTTC
few	TRBV5-1	.	TRBJ2-3	CASSLVAGSLTDTQYF	TGCGCCAGCAGCTTGGTGGCGGGGTCTCTCACAGATACGCAGTATTTT
.	TRBV29-1	.	TRBJ2-4	CSVLYSLTGTIQYF	TGCAGCGTCCTCTATTCACTCACAGGGACCATTCAGTACTTC
few	TRBV6-4	TRBD2	TRBJ2-1	CASSGLAGGLQQFF	TGTGCCAGCAGCGGACTAGCGGGCGGTCTCCAGCAGTTCTTC
.	TRBV5-3	TRBD2	TRBJ2-3	CARSLHGLAGATSTDTQYF	TGTGCCAGAAGCTTGCATGGGCTAGCGGGAGCTACTAGCACAGATACGCAGTATTTT
many	TRBV29-1	.	TRBJ2-2	CSVGGFQGNTGELFF	TGCAGCGTTGGAGGGTTCCAGGGAAACACCGGGGAGCTGTTTTTT
.	TRBV15	TRBD2	TRBJ2-3	CATSGTSVSSTDTQYF	TGTGCCACCAGCGGGACTAGCGTCTCTAGCACAGATACGCAGTATTTT
.	TRBV4-1	TRBD2	TRBJ2-5	CASSPIRGSGRGEETQYF	TGCGCCAGCAGCCCAATCCGTGGTAGCGGGAGGGGGGAAGAGACCCAGTACTTC
few	TRBV29-1	.	TRBJ1-4	CSVVVYEKLFF	TGCAGCGTTGTTGTCTATGAAAAACTGTTTTTT
few	TRBV7-2	.	TRBJ2-3	CASSLLGGSMRGYF	TGTGCCAGCAGCTTGTTAGGAGGTAGTATGAGAGGGTATTTT
.	TRBV3-1	.	TRBJ2-5	CASSQEANRPRETQYF	TGTGCCAGCAGCCAAGAAGCAAACAGGCCGCGGGAGACCCAGTACTTC
few	TRBV27	TRBD2	TRBJ2-1	CASSLSGGSAYNEQFF	TGTGCCAGCAGTTTATCTGGCGGGAGCGCCTACAATGAGCAGTTCTTC
many	TRBV29-1	.	TRBJ2-2	CSVLGGTGELFF	TGCAGCGTCCTTGGGGGAACCGGGGAGCTGTTTTTT
.	TRBV3-1	.	TRBJ2-1	CASSHLQRDEQFF	TGTGCCAGCAGCCACCTTCAGAGGGATGAGCAGTTCTTC
.	TRBV30	TRBD1	TRBJ2-7	CAWRDRVSSYEQYF	TGTGCCTGGAGGGACAGGGTCTCCTCCTACGAGCAGTACTTC
few	TRBV6-2/TRBV6-3	.	TRBJ2-7	CASSYSRLPHYEQYF	TGTGCCAGCAGTTACTCGAGACTACCTCACTACGAGCAGTACTTC
many	TRBV5-1	.	TRBJ2-1	CASSPPSSSSYNEQFF	TGCGCCAGCAGCCCTCCTAGCAGTAGCTCCTACAATGAGCAGTTCTTC
many	TRBV3-1	TRBD1	TRBJ1-1	CASRATGVTEAFF	TGTGCCAGCAGGGCTACAGGGGTTACTGAAGCTTTCTTT
few	TRBV7-8	.	TRBJ2-5	CASSLGRVLLRETQYF	TGTGCCAGCAGCTTAGGGCGGGTCCTGCTTCGGGAGACCCAGTACTTC
few	TRBV5-1	TRBD1	TRBJ2-7	CASSLWQGASYEQYF	TGCGCCAGCAGCTTGTGGCAGGGGGCTTCCTACGAGCAGTACTTC
few	TRBV5-1	.	TRBJ2-1	CASSFRTGLAINNEQFF	TGCGCCAGCAGCTTTCGCACGGGGCTAGCGATTAACAATGAGCAGTTCTTC
.	TRBV5-1	TRBD2	TRBJ2-2	CASSNRLAGELGELFF	TGCGCCAGCAGCAACCGACTAGCGGGAGAACTCGGGGAGCTGTTTTTT
many	TRBV28	.	TRBJ2-7	CASSPPQGDALGEQYF	TGTGCCAGCAGTCCCCCCCAAGGTGACGCCTTGGGGGAGCAGTACTTC
few	TRBV27	.	TRBJ2-3	CASTTEPGVPDTQYF	TGTGCCAGCACCACCGAGCCGGGGGTGCCAGATACGCAGTATTTT
.	TRBV18	.	TRBJ2-5	CASSKVEETQYF	TGTGCCAGCTCTAAAGTGGAGGAGACCCAGTACTTC
few	TRBV7-3	TRBD1	TRBJ2-1	CASSPTGKITNEQFF	TGTGCCAGCAGCCCGACAGGGAAAATCACCAATGAGCAGTTCTTC
.	TRBV12-3/TRBV12-4	TRBD1	TRBJ2-4	CASSSRGSKNIQYF	TGTGCCAGCAGTTCCAGGGGGTCCAAAAACATTCAGTACTTC
.	TRBV20-1	.	TRBJ2-1	CSAREGERLYNEQFF	TGCAGTGCTAGAGAAGGGGAAAGGCTGTACAATGAGCAGTTCTTC
.	TRBV27	TRBD2	TRBJ2-7	CASSFLSSGRLEEQYF	TGTGCCAGCAGTTTCCTCTCAAGCGGGAGATTGGAAGAGCAGTACTTC
.	TRBV7-9	.	TRBJ2-5	CASSVGGLETQYF	TGTGCCAGCAGCGTTGGGGGTTTAGAGACCCAGTACTTC
.	TRBV29-1	.	TRBJ2-1	CSGRYNEQFF	TGCAGCGGCCGATACAATGAGCAGTTCTTC
.	TRBV14	.	TRBJ2-7	CASSQVTDSYEQYF	TGTGCCAGCAGCCAAGTGACCGACTCCTACGAGCAGTACTTC
.	TRBV20-1	TRBD1	TRBJ2-4	CSAPTGALAKNIQYF	TGCAGTGCCCCGACAGGGGCTTTAGCCAAAAACATTCAGTACTTC
few	TRBV5-1	.	TRBJ2-5	CASNEGRETQYF	TGCGCCAGCAACGAGGGCCGAGAGACCCAGTACTTC
many	TRBV9	.	TRBJ2-1	CASSVPGLNNEQFF	TGTGCCAGCAGCGTCCCCGGACTCAACAATGAGCAGTTCTTC
few	TRBV20-1	TRBD2	TRBJ2-3	CSASGSGRGTTDTQYF	TGCAGTGCTAGTGGGAGCGGGAGGGGTACCACAGATACGCAGTATTTT
few	TRBV6-1	TRBD2	TRBJ2-1	CASGSGRNYNEQFF	TGTGCCAGCGGTAGCGGGAGGAACTACAATGAGCAGTTCTTC
.	TRBV5-1	.	TRBJ1-1	CASSLDGGPRQAFF	TGCGCCAGCAGCTTGGACGGAGGACCCAGACAAGCTTTCTTT
once	TRBV14	.	TRBJ2-1	CASSQEDYTYNEQFF	TGTGCCAGCAGCCAAGAAGACTATACCTACAATGAGCAGTTCTTC
few	TRBV3-1	.	TRBJ2-7	CASSPGPLYEQYF	TGTGCCAGCAGCCCTGGGCCCCTTTACGAGCAGTACTTC
.	TRBV7-3	TRBD1	TRBJ2-5	CASSATGGSETQYF	TGTGCCAGCAGCGCGACAGGGGGCTCGGAGACCCAGTACTTC
.	TRBV7-9	.	TRBJ2-5	CASTTGLQETQYF	TGTGCCAGCACAACAGGGCTCCAAGAGACCCAGTACTTC
few	TRBV5-1	TRBD2	TRBJ2-7	CASSSLTSGRTEQYF	TGCGCCAGCAGCTCGCTAACTAGCGGGAGGACTGAGCAGTACTTC
few	TRBV4-1	TRBD1	TRBJ2-2	CASSQMTGGGTGGELFF	TGCGCCAGCAGCCAAATGACAGGGGGCGGAACCGGCGGGGAGCTGTTTTTT
few	TRBV7-8	.	TRBJ2-2	CASSLKILQGPNTGELFF	TGTGCCAGCAGCTTAAAAATCCTGCAGGGCCCTAACACCGGGGAGCTGTTTTTT
.	TRBV6-2/TRBV6-3	.	TRBJ1-5	CASSYATRPQHF	TGTGCCAGCAGTTACGCGACAAGGCCTCAGCATTTT